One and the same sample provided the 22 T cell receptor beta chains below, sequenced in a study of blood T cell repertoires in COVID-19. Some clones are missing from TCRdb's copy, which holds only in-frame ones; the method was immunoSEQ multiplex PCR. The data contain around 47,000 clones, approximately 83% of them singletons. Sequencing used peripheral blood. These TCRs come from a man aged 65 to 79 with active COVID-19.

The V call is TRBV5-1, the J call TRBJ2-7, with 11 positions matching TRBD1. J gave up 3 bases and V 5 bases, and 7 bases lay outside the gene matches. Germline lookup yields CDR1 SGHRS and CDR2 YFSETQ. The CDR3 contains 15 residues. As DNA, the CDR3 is TGCGCCAGCAGATCCCTGGGACAGGGGGACTACGAGCAGTACTTC. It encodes CASRSLGQGDYEQYF.

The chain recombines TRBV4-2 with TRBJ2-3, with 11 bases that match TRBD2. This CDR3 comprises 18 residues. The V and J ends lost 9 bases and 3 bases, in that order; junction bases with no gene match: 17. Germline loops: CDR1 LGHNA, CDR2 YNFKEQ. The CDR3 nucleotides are TGTGCCAGGGCATTGGGGCTAGCGGGGGGCGAATATACAGATACGCAGTATTTT. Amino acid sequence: CARALGLAGGEYTDTQYF.

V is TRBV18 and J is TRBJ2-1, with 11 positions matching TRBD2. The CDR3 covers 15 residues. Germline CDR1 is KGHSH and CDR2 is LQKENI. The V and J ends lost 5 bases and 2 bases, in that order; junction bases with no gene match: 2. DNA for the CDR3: TGTGCCAGCTCAGCACTAGCGGGGGCCTACAATGAGCAGTTCTTC. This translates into CASSALAGAYNEQFF. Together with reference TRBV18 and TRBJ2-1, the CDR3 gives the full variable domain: NAGVMQNPRHLVRRRGQEARLRCSPMKGHSHVYWYRQLPEEGLKFMVYLQKENIIDESGMPKERFSAEFPKEGPSILRIQQVVRGDSAAYFCASSALAGAYNEQFFGPGTRLTVL.

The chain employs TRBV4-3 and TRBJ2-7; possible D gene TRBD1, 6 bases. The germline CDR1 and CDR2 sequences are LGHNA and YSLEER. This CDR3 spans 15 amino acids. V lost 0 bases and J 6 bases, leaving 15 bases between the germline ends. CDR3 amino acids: CASSQDGSGVSEQYF. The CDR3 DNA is TGCGCCAGCAGCCAAGATGGATCAGGGGTATCCGAGCAGTACTTC.

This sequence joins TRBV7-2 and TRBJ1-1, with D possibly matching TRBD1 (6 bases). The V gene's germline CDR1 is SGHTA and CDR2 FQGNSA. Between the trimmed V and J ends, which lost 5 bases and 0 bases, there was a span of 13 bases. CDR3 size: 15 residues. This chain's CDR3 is CASSSRGLMNTEAFF. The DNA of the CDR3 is TGTGCCAGCAGCAGCAGGGGACTAATGAACACTGAAGCTTTCTTT. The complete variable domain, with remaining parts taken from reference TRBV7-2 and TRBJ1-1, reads GAGVSQSPSNKVTEKGKDVELRCDPISGHTALYWYRQSLGQGLEFLIYFQGNSAPDKSGLPSDRFSAERTGGSVSTLTIQRTQQEDSAVYLCASSSRGLMNTEAFFGQGTRLTVV.

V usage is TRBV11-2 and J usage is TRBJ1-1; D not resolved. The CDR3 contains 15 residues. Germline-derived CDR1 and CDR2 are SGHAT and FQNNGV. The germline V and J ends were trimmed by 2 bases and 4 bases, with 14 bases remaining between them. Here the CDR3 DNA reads TGTGCCAGCAGCTTAATTCGCGGGTTGGGCACTGAAGCTTTCTTT. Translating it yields CASSLIRGLGTEAFF.

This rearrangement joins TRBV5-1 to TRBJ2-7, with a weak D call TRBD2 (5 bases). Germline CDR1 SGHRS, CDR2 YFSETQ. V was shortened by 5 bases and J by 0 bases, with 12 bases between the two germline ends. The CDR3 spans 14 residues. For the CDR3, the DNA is TGCGCCAGCAGTGAGGCGGGCGTCTCCTACGAGCAGTACTTC. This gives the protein CASSEAGVSYEQYF.

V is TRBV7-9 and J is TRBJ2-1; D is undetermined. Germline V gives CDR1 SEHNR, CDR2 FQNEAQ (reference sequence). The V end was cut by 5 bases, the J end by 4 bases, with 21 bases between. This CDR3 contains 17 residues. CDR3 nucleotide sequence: TGTGCCAGCAGCCAAACGCTTCCTGGCTTAATGTACAATGAGCAGTTCTTC. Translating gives CASSQTLPGLMYNEQFF.

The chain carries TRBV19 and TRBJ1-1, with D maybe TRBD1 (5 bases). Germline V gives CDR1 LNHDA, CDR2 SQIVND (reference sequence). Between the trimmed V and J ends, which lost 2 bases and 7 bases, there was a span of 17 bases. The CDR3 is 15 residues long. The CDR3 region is CASSISASGGFEAFF. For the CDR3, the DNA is TGTGCCAGTAGTATATCAGCGAGTGGGGGGTTTGAAGCTTTCTTT.

CDR3 protein: CASSLVGPRETQYF. The CDR3 nucleotides read TGTGCCAGCAGTTTAGTTGGGCCCAGAGAGACCCAGTACTTC. The chain carries TRBV27 and TRBJ2-5; D ambiguous. The ends were cut back, 2 bases at V and 4 bases at J, with 11 bases in the middle. The CDR3 is 14 amino acids. CDR1 MNHEY and CDR2 SMNVEV come from the germline V gene (reference sequence).

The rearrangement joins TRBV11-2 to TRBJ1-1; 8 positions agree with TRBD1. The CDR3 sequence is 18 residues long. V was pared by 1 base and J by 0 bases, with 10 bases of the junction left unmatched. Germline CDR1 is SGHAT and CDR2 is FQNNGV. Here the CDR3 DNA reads TGTGCCAGCAGCTTAGCTTCTGGGGCAGGGGGCATGAACACTGAAGCTTTCTTT. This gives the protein CASSLASGAGGMNTEAFF. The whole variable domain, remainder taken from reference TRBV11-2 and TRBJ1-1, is EAGVAQSPRYKIIEKRQSVAFWCNPISGHATLYWYQQILGQGPKLLIQFQNNGVVDDSQLPKDRFSAERLKGVDSTLKIQPAKLEDSAVYLCASSLASGAGGMNTEAFFGQGTRLTVV.

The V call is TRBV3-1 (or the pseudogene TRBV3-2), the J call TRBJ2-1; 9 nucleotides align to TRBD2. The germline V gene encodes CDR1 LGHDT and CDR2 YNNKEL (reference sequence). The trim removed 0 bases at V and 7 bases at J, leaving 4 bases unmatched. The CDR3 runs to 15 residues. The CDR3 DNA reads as TGTGCCAGCAGCCAAGACGCGGGGGGGTGGAATGAGCAGTTCTTC. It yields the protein CASSQDAGGWNEQFF.

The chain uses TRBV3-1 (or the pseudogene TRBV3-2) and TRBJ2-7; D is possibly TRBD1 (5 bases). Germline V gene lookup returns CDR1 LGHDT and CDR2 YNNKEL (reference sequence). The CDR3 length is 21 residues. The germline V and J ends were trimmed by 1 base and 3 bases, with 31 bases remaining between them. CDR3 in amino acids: CASSQASPEAGRFLRGYEQYF. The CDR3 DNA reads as TGTGCCAGCAGCCAAGCAAGCCCCGAGGCAGGGCGATTCTTACGAGGCTACGAGCAGTACTTC.

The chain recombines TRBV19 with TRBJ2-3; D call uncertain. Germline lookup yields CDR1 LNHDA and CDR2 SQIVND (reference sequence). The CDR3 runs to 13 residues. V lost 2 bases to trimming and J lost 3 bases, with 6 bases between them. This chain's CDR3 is CASSITETDTQYF. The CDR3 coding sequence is TGTGCCAGTAGTATAACAGAAACAGATACGCAGTATTTT.

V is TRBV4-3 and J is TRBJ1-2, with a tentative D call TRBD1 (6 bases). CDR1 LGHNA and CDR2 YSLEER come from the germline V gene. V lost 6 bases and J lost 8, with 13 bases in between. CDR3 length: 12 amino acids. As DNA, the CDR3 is TGCGCCAGCAGAGGGGGGGAGCGCGGCTACACCTTC. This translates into CASRGGERGYTF.

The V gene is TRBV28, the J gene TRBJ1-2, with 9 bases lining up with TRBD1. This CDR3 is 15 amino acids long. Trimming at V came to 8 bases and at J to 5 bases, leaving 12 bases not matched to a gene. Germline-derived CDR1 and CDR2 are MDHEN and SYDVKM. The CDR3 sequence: CASHADRGGGYGYTF. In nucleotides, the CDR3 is TGTGCCAGCCACGCTGACAGGGGGGGTGGGTATGGCTACACCTTC.

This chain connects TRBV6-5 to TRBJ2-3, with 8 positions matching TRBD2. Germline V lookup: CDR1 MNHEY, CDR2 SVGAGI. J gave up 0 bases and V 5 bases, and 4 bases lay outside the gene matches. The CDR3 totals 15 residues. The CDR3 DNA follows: TGTGCCAGCAGTCGTAGCGGGGAGAGCACAGATACGCAGTATTTT. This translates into CASSRSGESTDTQYF.

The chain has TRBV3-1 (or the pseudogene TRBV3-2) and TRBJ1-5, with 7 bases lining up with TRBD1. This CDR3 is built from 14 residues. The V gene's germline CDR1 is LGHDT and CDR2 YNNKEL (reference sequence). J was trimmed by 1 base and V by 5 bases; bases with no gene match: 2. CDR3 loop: CASSKQGSNQPQHF. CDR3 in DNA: TGTGCCAGCAGCAAACAGGGGAGCAATCAGCCCCAGCATTTT.

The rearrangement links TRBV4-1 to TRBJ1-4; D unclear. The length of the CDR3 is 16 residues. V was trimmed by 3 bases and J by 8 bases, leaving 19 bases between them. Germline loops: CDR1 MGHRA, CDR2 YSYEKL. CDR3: CASSQPRAASQEKLFF. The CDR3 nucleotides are TGCGCCAGCAGCCAGCCCCGTGCCGCCTCTCAGGAAAAACTGTTTTTT.

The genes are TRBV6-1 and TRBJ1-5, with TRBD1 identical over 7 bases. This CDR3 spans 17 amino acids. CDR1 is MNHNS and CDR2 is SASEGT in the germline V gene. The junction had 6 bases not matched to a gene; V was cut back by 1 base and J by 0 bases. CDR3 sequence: CASSEVLTGSSNQPQHF. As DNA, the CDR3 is TGTGCCAGCAGTGAAGTATTGACAGGGTCTAGCAATCAGCCCCAGCATTTT.

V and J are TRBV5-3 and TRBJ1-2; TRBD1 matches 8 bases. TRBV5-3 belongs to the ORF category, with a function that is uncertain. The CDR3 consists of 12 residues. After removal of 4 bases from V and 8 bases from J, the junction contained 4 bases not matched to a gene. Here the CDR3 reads CARSVPGGGYTF. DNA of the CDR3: TGTGCCAGAAGCGTACCAGGGGGCGGCTACACCTTC.

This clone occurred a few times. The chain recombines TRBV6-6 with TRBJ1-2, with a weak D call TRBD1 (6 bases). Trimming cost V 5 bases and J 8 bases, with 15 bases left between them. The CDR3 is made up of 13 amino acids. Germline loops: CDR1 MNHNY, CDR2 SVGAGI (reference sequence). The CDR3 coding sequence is TGTGCCAGCAGTGCCGCTGGGGGCAGCGGCTACACCTTC. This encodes CASSAAGGSGYTF.